This TCR beta chain was captured by sequencing in a study of shared clonotypes between healthy human individuals. CD45RO negativity and positive selection for CCR7 defined naive CD8 cells, a population that excluded terminally differentiated effector memory CD45RA+ cells. This CDR3 has 15 amino acids. The germline gives CDR1 KGHSH, CDR2 LQKENI. Between the trimmed V and J ends, which lost 2 bases and 14 bases, there was a span of 22 bases. Sequencing used immunoSEQ multiplex PCR; TCRdb keeps in-frame clones, though not all of them. The table shows about 2.1 million clones, with just over 90% occurring only once.

The rearrangement links TRBV18 to TRBJ2-1; D perhaps matches TRBD2 (6 bases). Sequenced material: naive CD8+ T cells from PBMCs. The clonotype originates from a man between 18 and 29 years old in good health. Some clones in this sample may be carry-over from other donors' samples. CDR3 in DNA: TGTGCCAGCTCACCAAGCGGGTCGCTTACGGATATGGAGTTCTTC. This sequence encodes CASSPSGSLTDMEFF.